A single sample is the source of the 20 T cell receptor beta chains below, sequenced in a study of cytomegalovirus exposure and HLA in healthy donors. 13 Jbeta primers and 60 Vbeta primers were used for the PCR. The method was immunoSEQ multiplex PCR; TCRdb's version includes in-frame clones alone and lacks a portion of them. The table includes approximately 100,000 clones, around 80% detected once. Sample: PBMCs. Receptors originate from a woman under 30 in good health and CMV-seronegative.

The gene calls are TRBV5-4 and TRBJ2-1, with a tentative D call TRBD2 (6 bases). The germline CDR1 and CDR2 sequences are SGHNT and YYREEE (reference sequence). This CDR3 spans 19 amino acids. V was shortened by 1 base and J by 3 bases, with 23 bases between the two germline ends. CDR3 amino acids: CASSLPPFQGRLNYNEQFF. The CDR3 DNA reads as TGTGCCAGCAGCTTGCCGCCCTTTCAAGGGAGGCTCAACTACAATGAGCAGTTCTTC.

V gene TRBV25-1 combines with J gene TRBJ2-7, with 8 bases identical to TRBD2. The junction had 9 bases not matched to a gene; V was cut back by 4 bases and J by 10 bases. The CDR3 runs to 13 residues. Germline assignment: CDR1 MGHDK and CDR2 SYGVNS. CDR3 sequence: CASSALISGDQYF. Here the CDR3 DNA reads TGTGCCAGCAGTGCCCTGATTAGCGGGGATCAGTACTTC.

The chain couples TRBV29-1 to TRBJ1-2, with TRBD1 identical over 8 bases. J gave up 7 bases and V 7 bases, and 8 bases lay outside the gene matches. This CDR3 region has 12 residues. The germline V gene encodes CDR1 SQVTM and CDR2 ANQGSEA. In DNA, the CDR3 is TGCAGCGCCTTGACAGGGGAGGCTGGCTACACCTTC. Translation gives CSALTGEAGYTF.

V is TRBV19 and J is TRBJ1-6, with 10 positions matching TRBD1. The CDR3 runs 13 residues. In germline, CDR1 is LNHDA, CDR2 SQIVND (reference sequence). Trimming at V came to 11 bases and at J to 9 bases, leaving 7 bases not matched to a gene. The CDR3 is CAAADRGGSPLHF. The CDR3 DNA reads TGTGCCGCAGCGGACAGGGGGGGTTCACCCCTCCACTTT.

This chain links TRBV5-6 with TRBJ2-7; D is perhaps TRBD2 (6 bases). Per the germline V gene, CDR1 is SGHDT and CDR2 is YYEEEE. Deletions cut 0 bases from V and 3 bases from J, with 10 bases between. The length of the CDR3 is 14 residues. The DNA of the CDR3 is TGTGCCAGCAGCTTGGAGGGGAGGTACTACGAGCAGTACTTC. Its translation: CASSLEGRYYEQYF.

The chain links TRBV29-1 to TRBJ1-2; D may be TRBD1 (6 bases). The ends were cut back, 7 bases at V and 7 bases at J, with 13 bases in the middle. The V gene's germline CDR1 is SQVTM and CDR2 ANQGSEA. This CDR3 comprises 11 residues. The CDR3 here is CSAGQFGGYTF. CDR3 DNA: TGCAGCGCCGGACAGTTCGGTGGCTACACCTTC.

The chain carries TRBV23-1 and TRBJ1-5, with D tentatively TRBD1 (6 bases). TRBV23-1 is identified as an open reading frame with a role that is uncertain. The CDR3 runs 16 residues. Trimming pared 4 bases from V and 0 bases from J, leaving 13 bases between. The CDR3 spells CASSLGQTCSNQPQHF. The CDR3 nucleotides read TGCGCCAGCAGTCTAGGACAGACCTGTAGCAATCAGCCCCAGCATTTT.

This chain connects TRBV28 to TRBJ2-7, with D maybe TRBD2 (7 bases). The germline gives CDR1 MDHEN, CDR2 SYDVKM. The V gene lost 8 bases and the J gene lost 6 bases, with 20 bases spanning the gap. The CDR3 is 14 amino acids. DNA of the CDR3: TGTGCCAGCCCTCCGGTCGGGGGGCGGATCGAGCAGTACTTC. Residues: CASPPVGGRIEQYF.

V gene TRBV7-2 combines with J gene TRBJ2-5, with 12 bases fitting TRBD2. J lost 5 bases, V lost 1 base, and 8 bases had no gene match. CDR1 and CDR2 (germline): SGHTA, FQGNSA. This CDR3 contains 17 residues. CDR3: CASSLGLAGVLGETQYF. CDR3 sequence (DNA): TGTGCCAGCAGCTTAGGACTAGCGGGAGTTTTGGGGGAGACCCAGTACTTC.

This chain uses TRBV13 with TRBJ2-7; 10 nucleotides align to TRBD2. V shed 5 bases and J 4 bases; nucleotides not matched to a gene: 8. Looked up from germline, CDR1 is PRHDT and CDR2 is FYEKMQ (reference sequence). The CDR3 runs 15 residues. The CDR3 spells CASSAPGTSDYEQYF. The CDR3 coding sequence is TGTGCCAGCAGCGCCCCAGGGACTAGCGATTACGAGCAGTACTTC.

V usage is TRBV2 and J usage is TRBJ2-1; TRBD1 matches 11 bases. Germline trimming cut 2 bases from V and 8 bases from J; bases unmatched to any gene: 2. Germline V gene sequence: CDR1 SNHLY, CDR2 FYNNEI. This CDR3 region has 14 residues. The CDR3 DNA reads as TGTGCCAGCAGTGAATGGACAGGGGGCTATGAGCAGTTCTTC. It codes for CASSEWTGGYEQFF.

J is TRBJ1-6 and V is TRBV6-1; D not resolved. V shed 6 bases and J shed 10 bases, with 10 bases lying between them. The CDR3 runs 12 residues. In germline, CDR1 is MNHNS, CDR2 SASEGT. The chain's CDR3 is CASSRPASPLHF. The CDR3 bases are TGTGCCAGCAGCCGCCCCGCGTCACCCCTCCACTTT.

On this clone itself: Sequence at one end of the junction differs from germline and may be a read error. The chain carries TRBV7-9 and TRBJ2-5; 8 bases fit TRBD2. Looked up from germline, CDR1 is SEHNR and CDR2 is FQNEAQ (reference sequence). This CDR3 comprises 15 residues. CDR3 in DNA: TGTTCCAGCAGCCCCGGAGCGGGAGTGAAGGAGACCCAGTACTTC. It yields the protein CSSSPGAGVKETQYF.

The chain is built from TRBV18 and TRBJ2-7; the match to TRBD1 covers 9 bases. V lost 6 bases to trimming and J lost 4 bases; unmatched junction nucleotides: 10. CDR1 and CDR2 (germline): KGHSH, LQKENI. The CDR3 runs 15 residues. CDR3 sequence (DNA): TGTGCCAGCTCCCTGAACCCGGGACAGGGATACGAGCAGTACTTC. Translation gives CASSLNPGQGYEQYF.

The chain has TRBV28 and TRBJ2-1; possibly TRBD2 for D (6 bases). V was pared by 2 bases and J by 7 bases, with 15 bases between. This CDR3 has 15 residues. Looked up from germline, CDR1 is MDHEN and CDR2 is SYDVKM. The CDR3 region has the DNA TGTGCCAGCAGTTTAGGCCTTTGGGAGGCGAATGAGCAGTTCTTC. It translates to CASSLGLWEANEQFF.

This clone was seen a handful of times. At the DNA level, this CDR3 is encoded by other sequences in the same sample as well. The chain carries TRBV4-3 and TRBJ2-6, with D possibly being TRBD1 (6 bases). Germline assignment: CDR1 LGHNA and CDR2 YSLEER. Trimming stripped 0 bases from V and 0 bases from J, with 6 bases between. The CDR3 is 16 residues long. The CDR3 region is CASSQDRGSGANVLTF. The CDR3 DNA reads TGCGCCAGCAGCCAAGACAGGGGCTCTGGGGCCAACGTCCTGACTTTC.

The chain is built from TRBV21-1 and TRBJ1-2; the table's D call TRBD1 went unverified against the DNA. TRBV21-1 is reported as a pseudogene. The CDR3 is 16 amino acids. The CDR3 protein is CASSKGDRFHAYGYTF. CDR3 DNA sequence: TGTGCCAGCAGCAAAGGGGACAGGTTTCACGCCTATGGCTACACCTTC.

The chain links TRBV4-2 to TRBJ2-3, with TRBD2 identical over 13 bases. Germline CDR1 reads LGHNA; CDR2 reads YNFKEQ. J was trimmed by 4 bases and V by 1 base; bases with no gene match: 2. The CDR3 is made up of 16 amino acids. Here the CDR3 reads CASSQAGTSGADTQYF. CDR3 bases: TGTGCCAGCAGCCAAGCCGGGACTAGCGGGGCAGATACGCAGTATTTT.

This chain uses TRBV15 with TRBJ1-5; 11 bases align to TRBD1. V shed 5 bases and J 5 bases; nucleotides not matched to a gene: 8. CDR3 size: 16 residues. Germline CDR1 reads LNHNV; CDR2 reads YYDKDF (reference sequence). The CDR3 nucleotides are TGTGCCACCAGCCTCGAAAGGACAGGGGGCGATCAGCCCCAGCATTTT. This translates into CATSLERTGGDQPQHF.

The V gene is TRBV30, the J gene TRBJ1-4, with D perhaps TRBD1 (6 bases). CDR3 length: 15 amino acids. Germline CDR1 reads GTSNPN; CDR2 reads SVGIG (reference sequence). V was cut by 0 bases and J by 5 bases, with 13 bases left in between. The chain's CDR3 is CAWSVRGWGNEKLFF. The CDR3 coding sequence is TGTGCCTGGAGTGTGAGGGGGTGGGGGAATGAAAAACTGTTTTTT. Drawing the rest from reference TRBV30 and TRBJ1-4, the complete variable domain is SQTIHQWPATLVQPVGSPLSLECTVEGTSNPNLYWYRQAAGRGLQLLFYSVGIGQISSEVPQNLSASRPQDRQFILSSKKLLLSDSGFYLCAWSVRGWGNEKLFFGSGTQLSVL.